This entry features one T cell receptor beta chain sequence. This record belongs to a study of OX40 agonist ivuxolimab in advanced cancers. Study information: Among those treated, three patients had partial responses, one with hepatocellular carcinoma and two with cutaneous melanoma.

TCRdb's copy holds only in-frame clones and misses some; the assay was immunoSEQ multiplex PCR. The table has 38,000 or so clones, around 87% seen once. V dropped 6 bases and J dropped 0 bases, with 15 bases sitting between them. Germline CDR1 and CDR2: MDHEN and SYDVKM. The CDR3 extends over 15 amino acids. The chain joins TRBV28 to TRBJ2-7; a possible D gene is TRBD2 (7 bases). The TCR originated in an adult with an advanced solid tumor such as melanoma, head and neck, liver or kidney cancer. Sequenced material: CD4+ or CD8+ T cells sorted from blood, taken in a trial of the OX40 agonist ivuxolimab. The CDR3 DNA sequence: TGTGCCAGCAGCCCGAGGGGGGGAGCCTCCTACGAGCAGTACTTC. Amino acid sequence: CASSPRGGASYEQYF.